Below are 21 T cell receptor beta chains sequenced from a single sample in a study of cytomegalovirus exposure and HLA in healthy donors. Some clones are missing from TCRdb's copy, which holds only in-frame ones; the method was immunoSEQ multiplex PCR. The sample lists over 150,000 clones, about 90% occurring once. Sequencing was done on a sample of PBMCs. The origin of the receptors is a woman in her late teens or twenties in good health and CMV-seropositive.

This chain joins TRBV6-1 and TRBJ2-5, with D uncertain. This CDR3 has 16 residues. The germline gives CDR1 MNHNS, CDR2 SASEGT. The V end lost 4 bases, the J end lost 2 bases, and 17 bases lay between the germline ends. This chain's CDR3 is CASSGKIEAWQETQYF. CDR3 DNA: TGTGCCAGCAGTGGGAAGATAGAGGCGTGGCAAGAGACCCAGTACTTC.

The chain is built from TRBV10-3 and TRBJ1-5; D might be TRBD1 (5 bases). The CDR3 consists of 15 residues. Germline V gene lookup returns CDR1 ENHRY and CDR2 SYGVKD. V lost 2 bases and J lost 0, with 8 bases in between. CDR3 residues: CAISEADNSNQPQHF. CDR3 coding DNA: TGTGCCATCAGTGAGGCGGACAATAGCAATCAGCCCCAGCATTTT.

V and J are TRBV6-6 and TRBJ2-1, with D perhaps TRBD2 (6 bases). This CDR3 contains 14 residues. V dropped 0 bases and J dropped 9 bases, with 12 bases sitting between them. Germline CDR1 MNHNY, CDR2 SVGAGI (reference sequence). Here the CDR3 reads CASSYSTPGGEQFF. The CDR3 DNA reads as TGTGCCAGCAGTTACTCCACCCCCGGGGGTGAGCAGTTCTTC.

The V gene is TRBV19, the J gene TRBJ2-7; 8 nucleotides match TRBD2. The CDR3 is made up of 14 amino acids. The trim removed 3 bases at V and 3 bases at J, leaving 4 bases unmatched. Germline V lookup: CDR1 LNHDA, CDR2 SQIVND (reference sequence). For the CDR3, the DNA is TGTGCCAGTAGTATTACAGCGGGAGACTACGAGCAGTACTTC. This sequence encodes CASSITAGDYEQYF. The full variable domain, rest sourced from reference TRBV19 and TRBJ2-7, is DGGITQSPKYLFRKEGQNVTLSCEQNLNHDAMYWYRQDPGQGLRLIYYSQIVNDFQKGDIAEGYSVSREKKESFPLTVTSAQKNPTAFYLCASSITAGDYEQYFGPGTRLTVT.

V and J are TRBV11-3 and TRBJ2-2; a possible D gene is TRBD2 (5 bases). Per germline, CDR1 SGHNT and CDR2 YENEEA. Trimming pared 1 base from V and 4 bases from J, leaving 13 bases between. The CDR3 spans 16 residues. This CDR3 is CASSLAALSGTGELFF. The CDR3 DNA reads TGTGCCAGCAGCTTAGCGGCCCTCAGCGGCACCGGGGAGCTGTTTTTT.

The genes are TRBV6-5 and TRBJ1-2; 7 positions match TRBD1. This CDR3 comprises 14 residues. V lost 6 bases to trimming and J lost 4 bases; unmatched junction nucleotides: 8. Germline V gives CDR1 MNHEY, CDR2 SVGAGI. The CDR3 coding sequence is TGTGCCAGCAGAAAAAAGGGACAGTCCTATGGCTACACCTTC. Translated, it gives CASRKKGQSYGYTF.

The J gene is TRBJ1-1, the V gene TRBV7-9; the D is unclear. The CDR3 is made up of 15 amino acids. The V end lost 4 bases, the J end lost 4 bases, and 16 bases lay between the germline ends. Germline V CDR1 and CDR2: SEHNR, FQNEAQ (reference sequence). The CDR3, as DNA: TGTGCCAGCAGCTCCCCCCCGGCGGGGAGCACTGAAGCTTTCTTT. Translation: CASSSPPAGSTEAFF.

This clone has more than one count but fewer than ten. The chain combines TRBV6-5 with TRBJ2-5; possibly TRBD1 for D (5 bases). From germline, CDR1 is MNHEY and CDR2 SVGAGI. V shed 4 bases and J shed 0 bases, with 9 bases lying between them. This CDR3 region has 14 residues. Here the CDR3 reads CASSFGQYQETQYF. The DNA of the CDR3 is TGTGCCAGCAGTTTTGGACAATACCAAGAGACCCAGTACTTC.

The V and J genes are TRBV5-1 and TRBJ2-7, with 8 bases that match TRBD2. Germline loops: CDR1 SGHRS, CDR2 YFSETQ. This CDR3 has 14 amino acids. With V trimmed by 0 bases and J by 2 bases, 1 base remained unmatched. The CDR3 is CASSLAAGAYEQYF. CDR3 nucleotides: TGCGCCAGCAGCTTGGCAGCGGGGGCCTACGAGCAGTACTTC. Variable domain in full (rest from reference TRBV5-1 and TRBJ2-7): KAGVTQTPRYLIKTRGQQVTLSCSPISGHRSVSWYQQTPGQGLQFLFEYFSETQRNKGNFPGRFSGRQFSNSRSEMNVSTLELGDSALYLCASSLAAGAYEQYFGPGTRLTVT.

This chain uses TRBV6-1 with TRBJ2-7; 8 nucleotides agree with TRBD1. CDR3 length: 14 residues. The ends lost 5 bases at V and 5 bases at J; junction bases unmatched: 8. In germline, CDR1 is MNHNS, CDR2 SASEGT. The CDR3 DNA follows: TGTGCCAGCAGTTCGGGAACAGGGGGTGACGAGCAGTACTTC. This encodes CASSSGTGGDEQYF.

The chain couples TRBV11-1 to TRBJ1-1; D is unclear. The germline V gene encodes CDR1 SGHAT and CDR2 FQDESV (reference sequence). V dropped 10 bases and J dropped 0 bases, with 9 bases sitting between them. This CDR3 spans 12 amino acids. Here the CDR3 reads CATTDMNTEAFF. As DNA, the CDR3 is TGTGCCACAACAGATATGAACACTGAAGCTTTCTTT.

This clone was counted only a few times. The chain is built from TRBV10-3 and TRBJ1-1; D might be TRBD1 (5 bases). Germline V lookup: CDR1 ENHRY, CDR2 SYGVKD. The germline V and J ends were trimmed by 10 bases and 0 bases, with 15 bases remaining between them. The CDR3 loop spans 14 amino acids. The CDR3 coding sequence is TGTGCCACTGAGCGGGGGAGCATGAACACTGAAGCTTTCTTT. Amino acids: CATERGSMNTEAFF.

The J gene is TRBJ2-3, the V gene TRBV18, with D possibly matching TRBD2 (6 bases). Germline V gene sequence: CDR1 KGHSH, CDR2 LQKENI. Trimming stripped 0 bases from V and 2 bases from J, with 9 bases between. The CDR3 has 15 residues. CDR3 sequence: CASSPPTSLTDTQYF. As DNA, the CDR3 is TGTGCCAGCTCACCACCGACTAGTCTCACAGATACGCAGTATTTT.

The V gene is TRBV19, the J gene TRBJ2-7; D perhaps matches TRBD2 (5 bases). This CDR3 is 13 amino acids long. The V end was cut by 5 bases, the J end by 5 bases, with 13 bases between. Germline loops: CDR1 LNHDA, CDR2 SQIVND (reference sequence). Here the CDR3 DNA reads TGTGCCAGTAGTCTCCAACTCGGGGACGAGCAGTACTTC. Translating it yields CASSLQLGDEQYF.

This chain uses TRBV15 with TRBJ2-2, with D possibly matching TRBD1 (5 bases). The CDR3 extends over 16 amino acids. CDR1 and CDR2 from the germline V gene are LNHNV and YYDKDF (reference sequence). The germline V and J ends were trimmed by 0 bases and 6 bases, with 14 bases remaining between them. The CDR3 here is CATSRDGVRVPGELFF. The CDR3 coding sequence is TGTGCCACCAGCAGAGATGGGGTCAGGGTCCCCGGGGAGCTGTTTTTT.

This chain uses TRBV19 with TRBJ1-1, with D maybe TRBD1 (6 bases). The CDR3 consists of 15 residues. CDR1 is LNHDA and CDR2 is SQIVND in the germline V gene (reference sequence). V lost 4 bases and J lost 11, with 23 bases in between. The CDR3 sequence is CASSTGGFSARGAFF. The CDR3 DNA is TGTGCCAGTAGTACCGGCGGCTTCTCCGCGAGGGGGGCTTTCTTT.

This rearrangement joins TRBV29-1 to TRBJ2-7; 9 nucleotides line up with TRBD1. This CDR3 contains 13 residues. The V segment lost 5 bases and the J segment 5 bases; nucleotides outside the gene matches: 7. CDR1 is SQVTM, CDR2 ANQGSEA, per germline. CDR3 bases: TGCAGCGTTCCCGACAGGGGGACCCACGAGCAGTACTTC. It specifies CSVPDRGTHEQYF.

This rearrangement joins TRBV27 to TRBJ2-1; a weak D match, TRBD2 (6 bases). Trimming shortened V by 6 bases and J by 8 bases, and 17 bases separated the two germline ends. Germline V gene sequence: CDR1 MNHEY, CDR2 SMNVEV (reference sequence). The CDR3 is 14 residues long. The CDR3 here is CASSLLAGRDEQFF. The CDR3 coding sequence is TGTGCCAGCAGCCTGCTTGCGGGGCGCGATGAGCAGTTCTTC.

This chain uses TRBV7-8 with TRBJ1-3; the D gene is possibly TRBD1 (5 bases). Germline V gives CDR1 SGHVS, CDR2 FQNEAQ. This CDR3 has 19 residues. V shed 5 bases and J shed 0 bases, with 23 bases lying between them. The CDR3 sequence: CASSPRLVAGSSSGNTIYF. CDR3 sequence (DNA): TGTGCCAGCAGCCCCCGCTTGGTGGCAGGGTCCAGCTCTGGAAACACCATATATTTT.

This rearrangement joins TRBV7-8 to TRBJ2-1, with TRBD2 matching over 13 bases. V shed 5 bases, J shed 10 bases, and the junction held 11 bases outside the gene matches. This CDR3 is 16 amino acids long. CDR1 and CDR2 from the germline V gene are SGHVS and FQNEAQ. As DNA, the CDR3 is TGTGCCAGCAGCGCCCCACTAGCGGGAGGGCCGGGGGAGCAGTTCTTC. This encodes CASSAPLAGGPGEQFF.

The V call is TRBV28, the J call TRBJ2-1; no clear D gene. The CDR3 runs 13 residues. The ends were cut back, 5 bases at V and 7 bases at J, with 12 bases in the middle. Per the germline V gene, CDR1 is MDHEN and CDR2 is SYDVKM. In DNA, the CDR3 is TGTGCCAGCAGTACCCCACCTAGGAATGAGCAGTTCTTC. Its translation is CASSTPPRNEQFF.